This TCR beta chain was found in a study of cytomegalovirus exposure and HLA in healthy donors. Germline V lookup: CDR1 LNHDA, CDR2 SQIVND (reference sequence). There are 15 residues in the CDR3. The J segment lost 4 bases and the V segment lost 3 bases, leaving 4 bases of the junction unmatched. With 60 Vbeta and 13 Jbeta primers, the PCR was carried out. Profiling relied on immunoSEQ multiplex PCR, and the TCRdb table lists in-frame clones only, not all of them. This table holds roughly 180,000 clones, roughly a tenth found once. This clone appeared a few times. The origin of this receptor is a woman aged 30 to 39 in good health and CMV-seropositive. V is TRBV19 and J is TRBJ2-2; 8 bases align to TRBD2. Sequences were obtained from PBMCs. The CDR3 nucleotides read TGTGCCAGTAGTATGGCGGGAGGAGGCACCGGGGAGCTGTTTTTT. This translates into CASSMAGGGTGELFF.